A single sample is the source of the 13 T cell receptor beta chains below, sequenced in a study of regulatory T cells in long-lasting Graves disease. Through Arm-PCR of CDR3 regions and iRepertoire HTBI primers, TCR beta libraries were built. TCRdb analysed the multiplex PCR reads with MiXCR anew, one entry per CDR3 protein. The data contain hundreds of thousands of distinct CDR3 sequences, about 16% of them singletons. Time point given: newly diagnosed GD, antithyroid drugs for less than 3 months. There was RNA extracted from PBMCs, and the TCR library was made from it. This sample was also put to use in a study of T cells in Graves' hyperthyroidism and ophthalmopathy.

This specimen consisted of peripheral blood mononuclear cells (PBMCs), obtained at new diagnosis, from a patient treated with antithyroid drugs. All receptors derive from a woman aged 35-60 years with Graves disease.

This chain joins TRBV5-6 and TRBJ2-3, with a tentative D call TRBD1 (6 bases). From germline, CDR1 is SGHDT and CDR2 YYEEEE. The CDR3 contains 16 residues. Trimming shortened V by 2 bases and J by 3 bases, and 16 bases separated the two germline ends. CDR3 protein: CASSFLMTGSTDTQYF. The CDR3 bases are TGTGCCAGCAGCTTTCTCATGACAGGATCGACAGATACGCAGTATTTT.

This clonotype was counted ten times or more. J is TRBJ2-1 and V is TRBV28; 9 positions agree with TRBD2. The length of the CDR3 is 15 residues. V dropped 5 bases and J dropped 2; count of bases not matched to a gene: 4. Germline values: CDR1 MDHEN, CDR2 SYDVKM. In DNA, the CDR3 is TGTGCCAGCAGTCTCAGGACTAGCGCCTACAATGAGCAGTTCTTC. Translation: CASSLRTSAYNEQFF.

This clonotype was detected many times. V gene TRBV27 combines with J gene TRBJ1-1, with a possible D match to TRBD1 (6 bases). The germline CDR1 and CDR2 sequences are MNHEY and SMNVEV (reference sequence). V was pared by 2 bases and J by 4 bases, with 23 bases between. The CDR3 has 18 residues. The CDR3 loop reads CASSLMFPRGAGGTEAFF. The DNA of the CDR3 is TGTGCCAGCAGTTTAATGTTTCCCAGGGGAGCGGGCGGCACTGAAGCTTTCTTT.

This clonotype was seen a few times. This chain uses TRBV6-9 with TRBJ1-5; maybe TRBD1 (6 bases). Per the germline V gene, CDR1 is MNHGY and CDR2 is SVAAGI. Trimming removed 4 bases at V and 3 bases at J, with 10 bases between. This CDR3 is built from 14 residues. For the CDR3, the DNA is TGTGCCAGCAGTTCCAGGGGACTCAATCAGCCCCAGCATTTT. Translation gives CASSSRGLNQPQHF.

This clonotype has ten or more counts. The rearrangement links TRBV29-1 to TRBJ2-7, with a weak D call TRBD1 (5 bases). The CDR3 runs to 14 residues. From germline, CDR1 is SQVTM and CDR2 ANQGSEA. Between the trimmed V and J ends, which lost 1 base and 3 bases, there was a span of 13 bases. The CDR3 here is CSVEGRAPLYEQYF. In DNA, the CDR3 is TGCAGCGTTGAAGGCAGGGCGCCCCTCTACGAGCAGTACTTC.

This clonotype showed up many times. V gene TRBV28 combines with J gene TRBJ1-1; the D is unclear. Germline V lookup: CDR1 MDHEN, CDR2 SYDVKM. The ends were cut back, 5 bases at V and 0 bases at J, with 13 bases in the middle. This CDR3 is built from 15 residues. As DNA, the CDR3 is TGTGCCAGCAGTGAGGGCTGGGGAATGAACACTGAAGCTTTCTTT. Translation gives CASSEGWGMNTEAFF.

This clonotype was seen repeatedly, ten times or more. V gene TRBV3-1 combines with J gene TRBJ2-7; D may be TRBD2 (6 bases). The CDR3 length is 13 residues. The ends were cut back, 4 bases at V and 3 bases at J, with 10 bases in the middle. CDR1 and CDR2 (germline): LGHDT, YNNKEL (reference sequence). CDR3 region: CASSLDYNYEQYF. CDR3 nucleotides: TGTGCCAGCAGCCTGGACTATAACTACGAGCAGTACTTC.

Many counts were recorded for this clonotype. The V and J genes are TRBV11-2 and TRBJ2-3; D is undetermined. The CDR3 length is 15 residues. The ends were cut back, 5 bases at V and 1 base at J, with 13 bases in the middle. In germline, CDR1 is SGHAT, CDR2 FQNNGV. CDR3 protein: CASSPRTWGTDTQYF. DNA of the CDR3: TGTGCCAGCAGCCCTCGGACCTGGGGCACAGATACGCAGTATTTT.

In this sample, this clonotype turned up many times. The chain links TRBV12-3 or TRBV12-4 to TRBJ1-2; D ambiguous. This CDR3 has 11 amino acids. V was shortened by 4 bases and J by 6 bases, with 6 bases between the two germline ends. The CDR3, as DNA: TGTGCCAGCAGTTCCCCCAATGGCTACACCTTC. Amino acids: CASSSPNGYTF.

This CDR3 reads CASSLSGTAYGYTF. Written as DNA, the CDR3 is TGTGCCAGCAGCTTATCAGGGACAGCCTATGGCTACACCTTC. The chain combines TRBV7-3 with TRBJ1-2; 7 bases align to TRBD1. CDR1 is SGHTA and CDR2 is FQGTGA in the germline V gene. V shed 2 bases and J 4 bases; nucleotides not matched to a gene: 4. The CDR3 spans 14 residues.

This clonotype occurred many times. J is TRBJ2-7 and V is TRBV6-1; a possible D gene is TRBD2 (5 bases). CDR3 length: 13 amino acids. V was shortened by 4 bases and J by 6 bases, with 13 bases between the two germline ends. CDR1 MNHNS and CDR2 SASEGT come from the germline V gene. CDR3 amino acids: CASSGRQSGEQYF. CDR3 bases: TGTGCCAGCAGTGGGAGGCAGTCGGGCGAGCAGTACTTC.

This clonotype has ten or more counts. The chain has TRBV30 and TRBJ2-3, with 12 bases that match TRBD1. J gave up 7 bases and V 4 bases, and 9 bases lay outside the gene matches. This CDR3 is built from 15 residues. Germline loops: CDR1 GTSNPN, CDR2 SVGIG (reference sequence). The CDR3 spells CAWNLWDRGLNTQYF. CDR3 nucleotides: TGTGCCTGGAATTTGTGGGACAGGGGGCTGAATACGCAGTATTTT.

The chain uses TRBV19 and TRBJ1-4; maybe TRBD1 (5 bases). CDR1 and CDR2 from the germline V gene are LNHDA and SQIVND (reference sequence). V lost 5 bases, J lost 4 bases, and 11 bases lay in between. The CDR3 runs to 14 residues. CDR3 in DNA: TGTGCCAGTAGTCTAAGGGACGGTAATGAAAAACTGTTTTTT. It yields the protein CASSLRDGNEKLFF.